The 13 T cell receptor beta chains below all came from one sample that was sequenced in a study of a mutant IDH1 vaccine in newly diagnosed glioma. This sample's time point: baseline, week 1 (first vaccination visit). Treatment reported: pre-vaccination baseline after standard-of-care therapy. Some clones are missing from TCRdb's copy, which holds only in-frame ones; the method was immunoSEQ multiplex PCR. The sample yields tens of thousands of clones, 80% to 90% seen once. The specimen was PBMCs, collected from a glioma patient treated with radiotherapy, temozolomide or both. Receptor source: a man younger than 45 with glioma.

The chain has TRBV11-2 and TRBJ1-6; D ambiguous. Looked up from germline, CDR1 is SGHAT and CDR2 is FQNNGV. The ends were cut back, 1 base at V and 7 bases at J, with 17 bases in the middle. The CDR3 has 17 residues. CDR3 nucleotides: TGTGCCAGCAGCTTAGCGGAGGTGTTCCTGCCGAATTCACCCCTCCACTTT. Its protein product is CASSLAEVFLPNSPLHF. Supplemented by reference TRBV11-2 and TRBJ1-6, the full variable domain reads EAGVAQSPRYKIIEKRQSVAFWCNPISGHATLYWYQQILGQGPKLLIQFQNNGVVDDSQLPKDRFSAERLKGVDSTLKIQPAKLEDSAVYLCASSLAEVFLPNSPLHFGNGTRLTVT.

The chain has TRBV28 and TRBJ1-3, with 7 positions matching TRBD1. The CDR3 has 14 residues. V gave up 7 bases and J gave up 0 bases; unmatched junction bases: 3. Germline V gene sequence: CDR1 MDHEN, CDR2 SYDVKM. The CDR3 sequence is CASTTGSSGNTIYF. In nucleotides, the CDR3 is TGTGCCAGCACGACAGGGAGCTCTGGAAACACCATATATTTT.

This chain uses TRBV5-4 with TRBJ1-2, with TRBD1 as a possible D gene (5 bases). Between the trimmed V and J ends, which lost 0 bases and 3 bases, there was a span of 9 bases. The CDR3 is 14 amino acids. Germline assignment: CDR1 SGHNT and CDR2 YYREEE (reference sequence). CDR3 nucleotide sequence: TGTGCCAGCAGCTTGGCTGACAGCCACTATGGCTACACCTTC. Translating it yields CASSLADSHYGYTF.

The J gene is TRBJ1-5, the V gene TRBV29-1, with D maybe TRBD1 (6 bases). The CDR3 is 13 residues long. Trimming pared 6 bases from V and 7 bases from J, leaving 16 bases between. Germline CDR1 is SQVTM and CDR2 is ANQGSEA. For the CDR3, the DNA is TGCAGCGTCCTATACAGGGTTGGACAGCCCCAGCATTTT. Translated: CSVLYRVGQPQHF.

The chain is built from TRBV19 and TRBJ2-3; 10 bases match TRBD2. The CDR3 loop spans 16 amino acids. The germline CDR1 and CDR2 sequences are LNHDA and SQIVND (reference sequence). The V and J ends lost 2 bases and 3 bases, in that order; junction bases with no gene match: 5. The CDR3 sequence: CASSIWLAGETDTQYF. DNA of the CDR3: TGTGCCAGTAGTATATGGCTAGCGGGGGAAACAGATACGCAGTATTTT.

This chain joins TRBV5-4 and TRBJ1-2; D unclear. The CDR3 sequence is 14 residues long. Trimming took off 3 bases at V and 7 bases at J, with 16 bases between the two ends. Germline values: CDR1 SGHNT, CDR2 YYREEE (reference sequence). CDR3 sequence: CASSSSLLTVGYTF. As DNA, the CDR3 is TGTGCCAGCAGCTCCTCGCTACTGACGGTTGGCTACACCTTC. Together with reference TRBV5-4 and TRBJ1-2, the CDR3 gives the full variable domain: ETGVTQSPTHLIKTRGQQVTLRCSSQSGHNTVSWYQQALGQGPQFIFQYYREEENGRGNFPPRFSGLQFPNYSSELNVNALELDDSALYLCASSSSLLTVGYTFGSGTRLTVV.

The chain carries TRBV28 and TRBJ2-3; D remains ambiguous. The V end lost 3 bases, the J end lost 0 bases, and 4 bases lay between the germline ends. Germline V gives CDR1 MDHEN, CDR2 SYDVKM. The CDR3 is made up of 13 amino acids. In DNA form, the CDR3 reads TGTGCCAGCAGTTTCGTCAGCACAGATACGCAGTATTTT. It specifies CASSFVSTDTQYF.

The chain combines TRBV7-2 with TRBJ2-7, with D maybe TRBD2 (5 bases). V was cut by 5 bases and J by 3 bases, with 20 bases left in between. The CDR3 has 16 residues. Germline assignment: CDR1 SGHTA and CDR2 FQGNSA. The CDR3 here is CASSLGEPTTNYEQYF. CDR3 nucleotides: TGTGCCAGCAGCCTAGGAGAACCGACTACCAACTACGAGCAGTACTTC.

This chain uses TRBV5-1 with TRBJ1-2; D is undetermined. This CDR3 contains 13 residues. CDR1 is SGHRS, CDR2 YFSETQ, per germline. V was clipped by 0 bases and J by 5 bases, with 8 bases between them. This chain's CDR3 is CASSLEERYGYTF. The CDR3 coding sequence is TGCGCCAGCAGCTTGGAAGAGCGGTATGGCTACACCTTC.

The chain uses TRBV7-8 and TRBJ1-2, with 7 bases that match TRBD1. CDR1 SGHVS and CDR2 FQNEAQ come from the germline V gene. With V trimmed by 4 bases and J by 4 bases, 15 bases remained unmatched. This CDR3 contains 17 residues. CDR3 nucleotides: TGTGCCAGCAGCTCAGCGGGACAAACAGGGGTCGCCTATGGCTACACCTTC. This codes for CASSSAGQTGVAYGYTF. The full variable domain, with the rest looked up from reference TRBV7-8 and TRBJ1-2, is GAGVSQSPRYKVAKRGQDVALRCDPISGHVSLFWYQQALGQGPEFLTYFQNEAQLDKSGLPSDRFFAERPEGSVSTLKIQRTQQEDSAVYLCASSSAGQTGVAYGYTFGSGTRLTVV.

V usage is TRBV11-3 and J usage is TRBJ2-2; TRBD2 matches at 7 bases. The V gene end was trimmed by 2 bases and the J gene end by 7 bases; junction bases not matched to a gene: 4. The CDR3 covers 14 residues. In germline, CDR1 is SGHNT, CDR2 YENEEA. The CDR3 DNA sequence: TGTGCCAGCAGCTTACAAGCGGGGCGCGGGGAGCTGTTTTTT. Amino acid sequence: CASSLQAGRGELFF.

This chain links TRBV28 with TRBJ1-6; D not certain. The V gene's germline CDR1 is MDHEN and CDR2 SYDVKM. The CDR3 runs 15 residues. The V end lost 3 bases, the J end lost 8 bases, and 14 bases lay between the germline ends. CDR3 sequence (DNA): TGTGCCAGCAGTTTCCTGAGGGTCCGGGATTCACCCCTCCACTTT. It codes for CASSFLRVRDSPLHF.

The V call is TRBV30, the J call TRBJ1-4, with D maybe TRBD1 (6 bases). CDR1 and CDR2 from the germline V gene are GTSNPN and SVGIG (reference sequence). This CDR3 contains 14 residues. The germline V and J ends were trimmed by 0 bases and 8 bases, with 13 bases remaining between them. The CDR3 DNA reads TGTGCCTGGAGTGTACTGGGTAGGGGGGAAAAACTGTTTTTT. Translating it yields CAWSVLGRGEKLFF.